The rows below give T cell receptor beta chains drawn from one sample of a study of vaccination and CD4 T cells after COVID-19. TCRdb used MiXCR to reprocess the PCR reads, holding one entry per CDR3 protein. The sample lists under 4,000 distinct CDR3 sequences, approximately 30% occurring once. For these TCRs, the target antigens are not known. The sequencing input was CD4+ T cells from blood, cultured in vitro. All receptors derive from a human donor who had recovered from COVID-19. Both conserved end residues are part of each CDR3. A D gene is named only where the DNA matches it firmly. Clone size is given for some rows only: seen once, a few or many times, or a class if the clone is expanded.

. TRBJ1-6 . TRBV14 TGTGCCAGCAGCCAAGTATTAGGTTGGAATTCACCCCTCCACTTT CASSQVLGWNSPLHF
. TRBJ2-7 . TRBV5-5 TGTGCCAGCAGCCCCGGACAGATTTACGAGCAGTACTTC CASSPGQIYEQYF
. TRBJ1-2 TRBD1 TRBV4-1 TGCGCCAGCAGCCAAGAAGCCAGGGGGGTCTATGGCTACACCTTC CASSQEARGVYGYTF
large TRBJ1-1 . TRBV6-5 TGTGCCAGCAGTTACGGGGGGACTGAAGCTTTCTTT CASSYGGTEAFF
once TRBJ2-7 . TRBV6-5 TGTGCCAGCAGTTCCCGACCCGGACAAGACGACGAGCAGTACTTC CASSSRPGQDDEQYF
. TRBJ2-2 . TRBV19 TGTGCCAGTAGTATAAACGAAGCAGTAACCGGGGAGCTGTTTTTT CASSINEAVTGELFF
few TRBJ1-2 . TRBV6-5 TGTGCCAGCAGTTACTCACCGACAGATCCTGGCTACACCTTC CASSYSPTDPGYTF
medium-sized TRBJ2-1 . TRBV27 TGTGCCAGCAGTTTATCAGACGCTTACAATGAGCAGTTCTTC CASSLSDAYNEQFF
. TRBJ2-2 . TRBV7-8 TGTGCCAGCAGCTTAGCGGGCCGTAACACCGGGGAGCTGTTTTTT CASSLAGRNTGELFF
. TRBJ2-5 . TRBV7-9 TGTGCCAGCAGCTTAGCGTCCGGGCAAGAGACCCAGTACTTC CASSLASGQETQYF